A selection of T cell receptor beta chains follows, all from one sample in a study of blood T cell repertoires in COVID-19. This table comes from immunoSEQ multiplex PCR, and its TCRdb copy is limited to in-frame clones, with some not included. The repertoire includes 140,000 or so clones, approximately 92% of them detected once, and less than 4% sits in the top ten. The sample was peripheral blood. The source of these receptors is a woman aged 55 to 70 with active COVID-19. The CDR3 runs from the conserved cysteine through the conserved F or W. D genes are given only for firm matches. Clone size is given for some rows only: seen once, a few or many times, or a class if the clone is expanded.

v_call,d_call,clone_size,j_call,cdr3_nt,cdr3_aa
TRBV28,TRBD2,-,TRBJ2-7,TGTGCCAGCAACTCTCCGGGACTAGGGGAGGGCGAGCAGTACTTC,CASNSPGLGEGEQYF
TRBV7-8,-,-,TRBJ1-2,TGTGCCAGCAGCTTATTATCGGGGGAGAATGGCTACACCTTC,CASSLLSGENGYTF
TRBV10-3,TRBD1,-,TRBJ2-1,TGTGCCATCAGACCGGACAGGCAAGGGAATGAGCAGTTCTTC,CAIRPDRQGNEQFF
TRBV9,-,-,TRBJ2-2,TGTGCCAGCAGCGTAACTACTCGGAGATTACCCGGGGAGCTGTTTTTT,CASSVTTRRLPGELFF
TRBV12-3/TRBV12-4,-,-,TRBJ1-2,TGTGCCAGCAGCCTGGGACATAATGGCTACACCTTC,CASSLGHNGYTF
TRBV7-9,-,once,TRBJ1-5,TGTGCCAGCAGCTTATCGGCGGCCGCTGAACCCCAGCATTTT,CASSLSAAAEPQHF
TRBV6-5,-,-,TRBJ2-5,TGTGCCAGCAGCTACGTGGGGGCGGAGACCCAGTACTTC,CASSYVGAETQYF
TRBV9,-,-,TRBJ2-3,TGTGCCAGCAGCATCCGTGGCGGAAGCACAGATACGCAGTATTTT,CASSIRGGSTDTQYF
TRBV30,TRBD1,few,TRBJ1-5,TGTGCCTGGAGCGCGCATACAGGGGGCAGCAATCAGCCCCAGCATTTT,CAWSAHTGGSNQPQHF
TRBV3-1/TRBV3-2,-,-,TRBJ1-3,TGTGCCAGCAGCCAGGGCAGGGCCTACTCTGGAAACACCATATATTTT,CASSQGRAYSGNTIYF
TRBV19,-,-,TRBJ2-7,TGTGCCAGTAGTATGGTTGGAGCCTACGAGCAGTACTTC,CASSMVGAYEQYF
TRBV10-3,TRBD2,-,TRBJ2-3,TGTGCCATCAGTGACTCGGGCGGGAGGGAAACAGATACGCAGTATTTT,CAISDSGGRETDTQYF
TRBV3-1/TRBV3-2,TRBD1,-,TRBJ1-6,TGTGCCAGCAGCCCCACAGGGGCTAATTCACCCCTCCACTTT,CASSPTGANSPLHF
TRBV2,TRBD2,-,TRBJ2-3,TGTGCCAGCAGCTCTGCGGGCGGGAGAACAACAGATACGCAGTATTTT,CASSSAGGRTTDTQYF
TRBV27,TRBD1,-,TRBJ2-2,TGTGCCAGCAGTTTTGTCGGACAGGGGGACACCGGGGAGCTGTTTTTT,CASSFVGQGDTGELFF
TRBV19,TRBD1,-,TRBJ1-6,TGTGCCAGTAGTACCGTTGACAGGGGAAATTCACCCCTCCACTTT,CASSTVDRGNSPLHF
TRBV3-1/TRBV3-2,TRBD2,-,TRBJ2-5,TGTGCCAGCAGCCCCGAGAGGACTAGCCAAGAGACCCAGTACTTC,CASSPERTSQETQYF
TRBV23-1,TRBD2,-,TRBJ2-1,TGCGCCAGCAGGTTAGCATTGAGGCTCCGGGAGGTAAATGAGCAGTTCTTC,CASRLALRLREVNEQFF
TRBV18,-,-,TRBJ2-7,TGTGCCAGCTCACCACCGGCGACTAACTACGAGCAGTACTTC,CASSPPATNYEQYF
TRBV30,-,-,TRBJ1-1,TGTGCCTGGAGTGTAAGGGGATACACTGAAGCTTTCTTT,CAWSVRGYTEAFF
TRBV7-3,-,-,TRBJ1-1,TGTGCCAGCAGCTTAACACAGGGCAGGGTCACTGAAGCTTTCTTT,CASSLTQGRVTEAFF
TRBV6-2/TRBV6-3,-,-,TRBJ1-1,TGTGCCAGCAGTTACCTCAGCCTCACAAGCGGAGCTTTCTTT,CASSYLSLTSGAFF
TRBV6-1,TRBD2,-,TRBJ2-1,TGTGCCAGCAGTGAACGGGCTAGCGGGAGTCATGAGCAGTTCTTC,CASSERASGSHEQFF
TRBV24-1,TRBD1,-,TRBJ2-1,TGTGCCACCAGTGATCCCCGCCCGACCGGGACAGGGGGTAATGAGCAGTTCTTC,CATSDPRPTGTGGNEQFF
TRBV20-1,-,-,TRBJ2-7,TGCAGTGCTCCACTAGCAACCCACTTC,CSAPLATHF
TRBV5-1,TRBD2,-,TRBJ2-5,TGCGCCAGCACCCTAGGGGGACTAGCGGGAGCGGAGACCCAGTACTTC,CASTLGGLAGAETQYF
TRBV5-4,TRBD2,-,TRBJ2-2,TGTGCCAGCAGCCGAGGACTAGCGGGAGGACGAGGCACCGGGGAGCTGTTTTTT,CASSRGLAGGRGTGELFF
TRBV7-9,-,-,TRBJ1-6,TGTGCCAGCAGCGGGAGGGCGCCAGGGAGTAGCGATTCACCCCTCCACTTT,CASSGRAPGSSDSPLHF
TRBV7-3,TRBD1,-,TRBJ2-5,TGTGCCAGCAGCTTAGGGTTGGGGACAGGGGGCCGCAGGGAGACCCAGTACTTC,CASSLGLGTGGRRETQYF
TRBV11-2,-,-,TRBJ1-2,TGTGCCAGCAGCTTAGCGAGAGGGACTATCGGCTACACCTTC,CASSLARGTIGYTF
TRBV7-2,TRBD2,-,TRBJ2-7,TGTGCCAGCAGCTTATTGGGGGGGGGAGATCCTTACGAGCAGTACTTC,CASSLLGGGDPYEQYF
TRBV18,TRBD1,-,TRBJ1-4,TGTGCCAGCTCACGGTCGACAGGGGCGGGCCAAAATGAAAAACTGTTTTTT,CASSRSTGAGQNEKLFF
TRBV18,-,-,TRBJ2-6,TGTGCCAGCTCACCTTACAGGGGAGGCTCTGGGGCCAACGTCCTGACTTTC,CASSPYRGGSGANVLTF
TRBV2,-,-,TRBJ1-2,TGTGCCAGCTCCCGAGAGGGAATTGATGGCTACACCTTC,CASSREGIDGYTF
TRBV11-2,TRBD2,-,TRBJ2-5,TGTGCCAGCAGCTTAGCCAGCAGGGAGGGGCATACCCAGTACTTC,CASSLASREGHTQYF
TRBV11-2,TRBD2,-,TRBJ2-5,TGTGCCAGCAGCTACCTAGCGGGAGTGGGAGAGACCCAGTACTTC,CASSYLAGVGETQYF
TRBV5-5,TRBD1,-,TRBJ2-6,TGTGCCAGCAGCGCCCGGGACAGCGTGGGCAACGTCCTGACTTTC,CASSARDSVGNVLTF
TRBV24-1,-,-,TRBJ2-3,TGTGCCACCAGCGTGACGGGAGATACGCAGTATTTT,CATSVTGDTQYF
TRBV6-5,TRBD2,-,TRBJ2-1,TGTGCCAGCAGTTACTCGAGACCTAGCGGGATGGAGTTCTTC,CASSYSRPSGMEFF
TRBV7-8,-,-,TRBJ2-1,TGTGCCAGCAGCCAGTTCGGCCGGGGGGCGACCCCCGACAATGAGCAGTTCTTC,CASSQFGRGATPDNEQFF
TRBV6-6,TRBD2,-,TRBJ2-7,TGTGCCAGCACTACTTCCGGGACTAGCAGCTACGAGCAGTACTTC,CASTTSGTSSYEQYF
TRBV6-5,-,once,TRBJ2-3,TGTGCCAGCAAGGTTAGCGGCACAGATACGCAGTATTTT,CASKVSGTDTQYF
TRBV7-9,TRBD1,-,TRBJ2-1,TGTGCCAGCAGCTTACCCCCGGGACAGGGGGCGGATGAGCAGTTCTTC,CASSLPPGQGADEQFF
TRBV5-5,TRBD1,-,TRBJ1-2,TGTGCCAGCAGCCCCAGGGACAGGGGGCCCTATGGCTACACCTTC,CASSPRDRGPYGYTF
TRBV5-1,TRBD1,-,TRBJ2-1,TGCGCCAGCAGCATACCGGGACAGGGGGCTAACGAGCAGTTCTTC,CASSIPGQGANEQFF
TRBV28,-,-,TRBJ1-6,TGTGCCAGCAGTTTGTTGGGCCGGTCCCCCTCACCCCTCCACTTT,CASSLLGRSPSPLHF
TRBV24-1,TRBD2,-,TRBJ2-1,TGTGCCACCAGCGGGACTAGCGGGATTTACAATGAGCAGTTCTTC,CATSGTSGIYNEQFF
TRBV30,-,-,TRBJ1-3,TGTGCCTGGAGTTTACCGGTCTCTCCCTCTGGAAACACCATATATTTT,CAWSLPVSPSGNTIYF
TRBV4-2,TRBD1,-,TRBJ1-2,TGTGCCAGCAGCCAAGGCCACAGGGGGCGGGAGGGCTACACCTTC,CASSQGHRGREGYTF
TRBV5-1,-,-,TRBJ1-3,TGCGCCAGCAGCTTGGCCGCGGGTACAGGAAACACCATATATTTT,CASSLAAGTGNTIYF
TRBV4-2,-,-,TRBJ2-1,TGTGCCAGCAGCCAAGTCCCGAGGAAGCCCAATGAGCAGTTCTTC,CASSQVPRKPNEQFF
TRBV13,TRBD1,once,TRBJ1-4,TGTGCCAGCAGCTTAGCGGGACAGGCCTTGGGAAAACTGTTTTTT,CASSLAGQALGKLFF
TRBV27,TRBD1,-,TRBJ2-7,TGTGCCAGCAGTTTAGCCCCGGGACAGGGCTACGAGCAGTACTTC,CASSLAPGQGYEQYF
TRBV19,-,-,TRBJ2-7,TGTGCCAGTAGTCTAACAGGGTTGGACGAGCAGTACTTC,CASSLTGLDEQYF
TRBV4-1,-,-,TRBJ2-1,TGCGCCAGCAGCCGATGGGGCGGCTCCTACAATGAGCAGTTCTTC,CASSRWGGSYNEQFF
TRBV10-3,TRBD2,once,TRBJ2-1,TGTGCCATCCTTGCGACTAGCGGGAGTTCCTACAATGAGCAGTTCTTC,CAILATSGSSYNEQFF
TRBV7-3,-,-,TRBJ1-1,TGTGCCAGCAGCTTAGAACCCGGGGGCACTGAAGCTTTCTTT,CASSLEPGGTEAFF